This T cell receptor (beta chain) was identified in a study of vaccination and CD4 T cells after COVID-19. This CDR3 comprises 15 residues. V shed 4 bases, J shed 0 bases, and the junction held 4 bases outside the gene matches. Germline V gene data show CDR1 as SGHRS and CDR2 as YFSETQ. The Oncomine TCR Beta short-read assay was applied to DNA of cultured CD4+ T cells. TCRdb reprocessed the PCR reads via MiXCR and lists one record per CDR3 protein. In the table there are 9,500 to 10,000 distinct CDR3 sequences, over 30% of which are singletons. The treatment was: approximately 9-day PBMC culture with coronavirus spike peptide pools or control peptides (ViraFEST assay). Findings of the study overall: Although the median of SARS-CoV-2-reactive clonotypes rose from roughly 21 to 40, the change was not significant.

Comments on this clonotype: Its specificity is not known.

The V gene is TRBV5-1, the J gene TRBJ2-7, with 10 bases that match TRBD2. What was sequenced was CD4+ T cells from blood, cultured in vitro. The receptor was isolated from a human donor who had recovered from COVID-19. The CDR3 here is CASSPLAGASYEQYF. The CDR3 nucleotides read TGCGCCAGCAGCCCCCTAGCGGGGGCCTCCTACGAGCAGTACTTC. Variable domain in full (rest from reference TRBV5-1 and TRBJ2-7): KAGVTQTPRYLIKTRGQQVTLSCSPISGHRSVSWYQQTPGQGLQFLFEYFSETQRNKGNFPGRFSGRQFSNSRSEMNVSTLELGDSALYLCASSPLAGASYEQYFGPGTRLTVT.